The 15 T cell receptor beta chains presented below share a single source sample, sequenced in a study of lymphopenia after photon versus proton radiotherapy. Libraries were prepared by immunoSEQ multiplex PCR; TCRdb keeps only in-frame clonotypes and omits some of them. The sample has about 55,000 clones, about four fifths seen once. Sequencing used peripheral blood, obtained from a patient treated with proton-based radiotherapy. These receptors were obtained from a man in his fifties or sixties with pancreatic cancer.

This sequence joins TRBV5-5 and TRBJ1-4; D may be TRBD1 (5 bases). Germline assignment: CDR1 SGHKS and CDR2 YYEKEE (reference sequence). This CDR3 is 12 amino acids long. Trimming took off 3 bases at V and 7 bases at J, with 7 bases between the two ends. CDR3 protein: CASSWDPEKLFF. DNA for the CDR3: TGTGCCAGCAGCTGGGACCCTGAAAAACTGTTTTTT.

This chain links TRBV9 with TRBJ2-5; D gene unclear. The CDR3 is 13 residues long. Between the trimmed V and J ends, which lost 0 bases and 5 bases, there was a span of 8 bases. Per germline, CDR1 SGDLS and CDR2 YYNGEE. CDR3 sequence: CASSVEGLETQYF. Here the CDR3 DNA reads TGTGCCAGCAGCGTAGAGGGATTGGAGACCCAGTACTTC.

The J gene is TRBJ2-5, the V gene TRBV7-8, with 8 bases aligning to TRBD2. This CDR3 comprises 15 residues. Germline loops: CDR1 SGHVS, CDR2 FQNEAQ. Trimming took 4 bases from V and 2 from J; bases not matched to a gene: 6. The CDR3 sequence: CASSSSGGVQETQYF. The CDR3 coding sequence is TGTGCCAGCAGCTCGAGCGGGGGTGTACAAGAGACCCAGTACTTC.

This rearrangement joins TRBV30 to TRBJ2-2; D ambiguous. This CDR3 has 15 residues. V gave up 3 bases and J gave up 1 base, with 12 bases separating them. The germline CDR1 and CDR2 sequences are GTSNPN and SVGIG (reference sequence). CDR3 region: CAWRGQLLNTGELFF. CDR3 DNA sequence: TGTGCCTGGAGAGGGCAGCTCCTGAACACCGGGGAGCTGTTTTTT.

The chain recombines TRBV7-2 with TRBJ2-1; no definite D call. Germline V gene lookup returns CDR1 SGHTA and CDR2 FQGNSA. Deletions cut 4 bases from V and 4 bases from J, with 14 bases between. CDR3 length equals 15 residues. The CDR3 spells CASSYMPSQYNEQFF. The CDR3 bases are TGTGCCAGCAGCTATATGCCTTCCCAATACAATGAGCAGTTCTTC.

V usage is TRBV6-5 and J usage is TRBJ2-7; D gene ambiguous. V lost 2 bases to trimming and J lost 2 bases, with 13 bases between them. CDR1 MNHEY and CDR2 SVGAGI come from the germline V gene. The CDR3 is made up of 15 amino acids. This chain's CDR3 is CASSYDPESAYEQYF. CDR3 nucleotide sequence: TGTGCCAGCAGTTACGACCCGGAGTCCGCCTACGAGCAGTACTTC.

The J gene is TRBJ2-3, the V gene TRBV2, with 11 positions matching TRBD1. Trimming took 6 bases from V and 6 from J; bases not matched to a gene: 5. The CDR3 totals 14 residues. Germline V CDR1 and CDR2: SNHLY, FYNNEI. The DNA of the CDR3 is TGTGCCAGCAGCGGGACAGGGGGGTCGGATACGCAGTATTTT. Protein: CASSGTGGSDTQYF.

The V call is TRBV5-4, the J call TRBJ2-1; D gene unclear. This CDR3 comprises 13 residues. CDR1 is SGHNT and CDR2 is YYREEE in the germline V gene (reference sequence). V shed 6 bases and J shed 7 bases, with 14 bases lying between them. The CDR3 protein is CASNRKGRNEQFF. The CDR3 DNA reads TGTGCCAGCAACCGAAAGGGTAGGAATGAGCAGTTCTTC.

This rearrangement joins TRBV19 to TRBJ1-1; TRBD1 matches 7 bases. Trimming cost V 7 bases and J 6 bases; bases outside gene matches: 17. The CDR3 spans 16 residues. CDR1 and CDR2 (germline): LNHDA, SQIVND (reference sequence). This chain's CDR3 is CASNHPGQTLRAEAFF. CDR3 bases: TGTGCCAGTAACCATCCGGGACAGACCTTGAGGGCTGAAGCTTTCTTT.

This rearrangement joins TRBV25-1 to TRBJ1-4, with 8 nucleotides matching TRBD1. The V segment lost 7 bases and the J segment 8 bases; nucleotides outside the gene matches: 9. This CDR3 has 14 amino acids. CDR1 is MGHDK and CDR2 is SYGVNS in the germline V gene. In DNA form, the CDR3 reads TGTGCCAGCAAGTCCCAGGGGGCAGGGGAAAAACTGTTTTTT. It is translated as CASKSQGAGEKLFF.

The genes are TRBV7-2 and TRBJ2-4; 8 nucleotides align to TRBD1. Germline CDR1 reads SGHTA; CDR2 reads FQGNSA. There are 16 residues in the CDR3. V shed 5 bases, J shed 1 base, and the junction held 7 bases outside the gene matches. The CDR3 coding sequence is TGTGCCAGCAGCACCCAGGGGGCGCTCGCCAAAAACATTCAGTACTTC. It translates to CASSTQGALAKNIQYF. The full variable domain, completed using reference TRBV7-2 and TRBJ2-4, is GAGVSQSPSNKVTEKGKDVELRCDPISGHTALYWYRQSLGQGLEFLIYFQGNSAPDKSGLPSDRFSAERTGGSVSTLTIQRTQQEDSAVYLCASSTQGALAKNIQYFGAGTRLSVL.

The CDR3 protein is CASSLPVGAMAKNIQYF. Written as DNA, the CDR3 is TGTGCCAGCAGTCTCCCAGTCGGTGCGATGGCCAAAAACATTCAGTACTTC. J is TRBJ2-4 and V is TRBV28; D call uncertain. The length of the CDR3 is 17 residues. The ends were cut back, 5 bases at V and 1 base at J, with 18 bases in the middle. CDR1 is MDHEN and CDR2 is SYDVKM in the germline V gene. The entire variable domain, with the rest obtained from reference TRBV28 and TRBJ2-4, is as follows: DVKVTQSSRYLVKRTGEKVFLECVQDMDHENMFWYRQDPGLGLRLIYFSYDVKMKEKGDIPEGYSVSREKKERFSLILESASTNQTSMYLCASSLPVGAMAKNIQYFGAGTRLSVL.

V gene TRBV25-1 combines with J gene TRBJ2-7; a weak D match, TRBD2 (6 bases). Germline CDR1 reads MGHDK; CDR2 reads SYGVNS. The CDR3 runs 15 residues. Trimming stripped 6 bases from V and 6 bases from J, with 21 bases between. CDR3 nucleotides: TGTGCCAGCAGGGGTCCAGGTTCGGGAGCTGGCGAGCAGTACTTC. This sequence encodes CASRGPGSGAGEQYF.

In this sample, this clone turned up once. The rearrangement uses TRBV11-2 and TRBJ2-6; TRBD1 might be the D (6 bases). Germline-derived CDR1 and CDR2 are SGHAT and FQNNGV. Trimming shortened V by 4 bases and J by 4 bases, and 11 bases separated the two germline ends. This CDR3 has 15 amino acids. CDR3 nucleotides: TGTGCCAGCAGCTACAGGGCGACCGGGGCCAACGTCCTGACTTTC. It encodes CASSYRATGANVLTF.

V usage is TRBV28 and J usage is TRBJ1-1; D is unclear. The CDR3 length is 14 residues. The germline V and J ends were trimmed by 2 bases and 0 bases, with 7 bases remaining between them. CDR1 and CDR2 (germline): MDHEN, SYDVKM. Here the CDR3 reads CASSLIRMNTEAFF. The DNA for the CDR3 is TGTGCCAGCAGTTTAATCCGGATGAACACTGAAGCTTTCTTT.